This paragraph reports one T cell receptor beta chain. This clonotype has more than one count but fewer than ten. Its antigen has not been determined. No much larger clonotype is one base removed from it; base qualities were not supplied. This entry is derived from a study of T-cell reconstitution after alpha-beta-depleted transplantation in children (TCRdb year 2016). About the full investigation: T-cell immune reconstitution after TCRalphabeta/CD19-depleted allogeneic hematopoietic cell transplantation in children was quantitatively tracked in the study by means of TCR repertoire profiling.

Deletion took 0 bases off V and 8 bases off J, with a span of 13 bases between the germline ends. Spanning cysteine to phenylalanine, the CDR3 consists of 14 amino acids. The retained sequence is limited to the CDR3, 42 bases, with the frame set at the first base. From the germline V gene (reference sequence), CDR1 is LGHDT and CDR2 is YNNKEL. Libraries were made using PCR. Sequenced on an Illumina HiSeq 2500. TCR library preparation used molecular barcoding, with unique molecular identifiers applied to normalize quantification of the TCRbeta repertoire. The public reads were reprocessed in TCRdb via fastp at Q25 and MiXCR, keeping in-frame beta chains. CDR3 protein sequences are deduplicated, and each keeps its most common genes and DNA. In this sample the table shows about 230,000 distinct CDR3 sequences, roughly a tenth of which occur a single time. Together, the top ten hold around 6.2% of the sample.

The sequence is built from TRBV3-1 and TRBJ1-2; D gene: possibly TRBD1, on 6 matching bases. The TCR sequence derives from a human donor who donated a stem cell graft to a child with acute lymphoblastic leukemia. The material sequenced was PBMCs from the stem cell graft donor, taken from the stem cell graft. The CDR3: CASSQDRRGGGYTF. The sequenced DNA: TGTGCCAGCAGCCAAGACCGCAGGGGTGGCGGCTACACCTTC.